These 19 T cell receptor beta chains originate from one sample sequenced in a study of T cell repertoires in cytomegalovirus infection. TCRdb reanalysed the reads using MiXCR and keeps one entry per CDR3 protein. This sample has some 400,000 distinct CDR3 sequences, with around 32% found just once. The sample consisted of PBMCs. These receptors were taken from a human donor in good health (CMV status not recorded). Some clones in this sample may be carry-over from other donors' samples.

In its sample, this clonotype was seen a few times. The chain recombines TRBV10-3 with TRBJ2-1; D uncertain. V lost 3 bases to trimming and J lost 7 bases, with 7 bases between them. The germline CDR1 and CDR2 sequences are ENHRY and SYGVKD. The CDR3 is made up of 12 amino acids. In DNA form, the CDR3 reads TGTGCCATCAGTGATTTGGAAAATGAGCAGTTCTTC. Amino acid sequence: CAISDLENEQFF.

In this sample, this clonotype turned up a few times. In DNA form, the CDR3 reads TGTGCCAGCAGCTTAGTACAGGGCGAGCAGTACTTC. This gives the protein CASSLVQGEQYF. V gene TRBV7-2 combines with J gene TRBJ2-7; D is perhaps TRBD1 (6 bases). Trimming stripped 1 base from V and 6 bases from J, with 7 bases between. Germline CDR1 is SGHTA and CDR2 is FQGNSA. CDR3 length: 12 residues.

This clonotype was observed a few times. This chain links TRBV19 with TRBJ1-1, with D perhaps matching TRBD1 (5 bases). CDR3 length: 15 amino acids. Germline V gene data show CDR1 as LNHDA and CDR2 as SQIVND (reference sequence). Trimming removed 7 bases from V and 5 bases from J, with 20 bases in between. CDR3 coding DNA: TGTGCCAGTACTGGGGCAGAACCAAGGTTTACTGAAGCTTTCTTT. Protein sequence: CASTGAEPRFTEAFF.

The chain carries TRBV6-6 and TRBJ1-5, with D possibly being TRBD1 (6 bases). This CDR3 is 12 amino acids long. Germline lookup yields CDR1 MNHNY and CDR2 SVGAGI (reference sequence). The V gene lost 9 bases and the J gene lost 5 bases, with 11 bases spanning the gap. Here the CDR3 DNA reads TGTGCCAGTGAGGGGGGGGATCAGCCCCAGCATTTT. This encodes CASEGGDQPQHF.

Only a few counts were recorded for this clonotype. The CDR3 bases are TGCAATCCGGACAGGGAGGGATTCCGCACTGAAGCTTTCTTT. It specifies CNPDREGFRTEAFF. The V call is TRBV20-1, the J call TRBJ1-1; 8 bases are a match to TRBD1. Germline V gene data show CDR1 as DFQATT and CDR2 as SNEGSKA (reference sequence). The CDR3 has 14 residues.

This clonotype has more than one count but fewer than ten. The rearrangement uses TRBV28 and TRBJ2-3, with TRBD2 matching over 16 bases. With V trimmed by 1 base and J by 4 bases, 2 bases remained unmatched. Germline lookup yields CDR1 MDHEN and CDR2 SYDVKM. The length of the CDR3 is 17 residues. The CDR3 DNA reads TGTGCCAGCAGTTTATCGGGACTAGCGGGGGGGTCAGATACGCAGTATTTT. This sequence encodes CASSLSGLAGGSDTQYF.

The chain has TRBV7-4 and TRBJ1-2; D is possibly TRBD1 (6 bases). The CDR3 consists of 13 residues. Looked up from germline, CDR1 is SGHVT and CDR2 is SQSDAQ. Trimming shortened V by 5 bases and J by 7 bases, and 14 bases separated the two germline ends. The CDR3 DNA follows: TGTGCCAGCAGCCGAGACAGGTTTCTTGGCTACACCTTC. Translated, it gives CASSRDRFLGYTF.

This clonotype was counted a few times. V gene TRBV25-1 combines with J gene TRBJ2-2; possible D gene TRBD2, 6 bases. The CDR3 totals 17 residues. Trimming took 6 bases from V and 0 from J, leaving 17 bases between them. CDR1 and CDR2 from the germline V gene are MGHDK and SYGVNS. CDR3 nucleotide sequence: TGTGCCAGCAGGGCCCTGGGGGGACGGCCGAACACCGGGGAGCTGTTTTTT. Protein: CASRALGGRPNTGELFF.

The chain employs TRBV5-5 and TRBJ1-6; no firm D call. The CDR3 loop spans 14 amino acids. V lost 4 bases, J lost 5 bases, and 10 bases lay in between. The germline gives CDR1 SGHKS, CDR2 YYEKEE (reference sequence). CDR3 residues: CASSDRPNNSPLHF. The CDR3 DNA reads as TGTGCCAGCAGCGACCGACCGAATAATTCACCCCTCCACTTT. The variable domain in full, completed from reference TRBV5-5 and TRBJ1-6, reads DAGVTQSPTHLIKTRGQQVTLRCSPISGHKSVSWYQQVLGQGPQFIFQYYEKEERGRGNFPDRFSARQFPNYSSELNVNALLLGDSALYLCASSDRPNNSPLHFGNGTRLTVT.

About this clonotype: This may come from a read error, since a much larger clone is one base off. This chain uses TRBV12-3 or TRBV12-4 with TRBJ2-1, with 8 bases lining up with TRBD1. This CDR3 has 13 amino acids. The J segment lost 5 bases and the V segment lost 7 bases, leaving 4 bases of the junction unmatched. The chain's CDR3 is CASTRTGNNEQFF. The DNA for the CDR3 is TGTGCCAGCACCCGGACAGGGAACAATGAGCAGTTCTTC.

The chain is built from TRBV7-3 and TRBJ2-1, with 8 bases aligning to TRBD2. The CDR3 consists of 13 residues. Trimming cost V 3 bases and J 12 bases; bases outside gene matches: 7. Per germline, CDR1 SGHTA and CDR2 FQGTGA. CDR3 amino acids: CASSFQTSALQFF. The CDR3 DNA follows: TGTGCCAGCAGCTTCCAGACTAGCGCGCTGCAGTTCTTC.

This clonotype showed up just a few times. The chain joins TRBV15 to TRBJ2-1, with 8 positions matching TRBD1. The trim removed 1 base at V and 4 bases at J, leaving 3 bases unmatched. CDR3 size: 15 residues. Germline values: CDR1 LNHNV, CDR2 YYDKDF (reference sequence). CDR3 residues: CATSRAGQAYNEQFF. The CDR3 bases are TGTGCCACCAGCAGAGCGGGACAGGCGTACAATGAGCAGTTCTTC.

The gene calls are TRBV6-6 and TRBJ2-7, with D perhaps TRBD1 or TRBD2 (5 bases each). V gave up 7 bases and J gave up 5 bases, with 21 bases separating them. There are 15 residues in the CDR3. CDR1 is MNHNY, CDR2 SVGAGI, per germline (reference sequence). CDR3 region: CASITGDRPRNEQYF. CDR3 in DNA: TGTGCCAGCATCACCGGGGACCGACCAAGAAACGAGCAGTACTTC.

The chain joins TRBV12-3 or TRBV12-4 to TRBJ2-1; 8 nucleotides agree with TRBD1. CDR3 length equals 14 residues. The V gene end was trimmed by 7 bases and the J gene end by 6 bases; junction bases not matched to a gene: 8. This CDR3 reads CASTRDRRGNEQFF. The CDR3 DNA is TGTGCCAGCACCAGGGACAGGCGGGGCAATGAGCAGTTCTTC.

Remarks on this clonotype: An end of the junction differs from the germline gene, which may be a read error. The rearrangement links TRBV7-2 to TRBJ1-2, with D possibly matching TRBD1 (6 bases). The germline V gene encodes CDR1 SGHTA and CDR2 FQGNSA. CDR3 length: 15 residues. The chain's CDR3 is CASSTQFGGLVGYSF. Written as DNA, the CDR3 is TGTGCCAGCAGCACCCAATTCGGGGGGCTTGTTGGCTACAGCTTC. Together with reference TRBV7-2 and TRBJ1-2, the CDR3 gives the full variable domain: GAGVSQSPSNKVTEKGKDVELRCDPISGHTALYWYRQSLGQGLEFLIYFQGNSAPDKSGLPSDRFSAERTGGSVSTLTIQRTQQEDSAVYLCASSTQFGGLVGYSFGSGTRLTVV.

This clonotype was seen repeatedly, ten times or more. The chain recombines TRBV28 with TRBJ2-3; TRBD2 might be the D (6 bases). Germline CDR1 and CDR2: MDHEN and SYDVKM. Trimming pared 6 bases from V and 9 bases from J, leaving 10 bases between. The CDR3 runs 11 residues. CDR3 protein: CASREGPTQYF. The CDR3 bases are TGTGCCAGCAGGGAGGGGCCGACGCAGTATTTT.

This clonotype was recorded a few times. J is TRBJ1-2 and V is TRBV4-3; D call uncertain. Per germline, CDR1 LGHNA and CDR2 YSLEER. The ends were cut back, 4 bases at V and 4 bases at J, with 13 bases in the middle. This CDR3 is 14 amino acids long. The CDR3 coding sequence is TGCGCCAGCAGCCTTCAGGCAGAGATCTATGGCTACACCTTC. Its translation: CASSLQAEIYGYTF.

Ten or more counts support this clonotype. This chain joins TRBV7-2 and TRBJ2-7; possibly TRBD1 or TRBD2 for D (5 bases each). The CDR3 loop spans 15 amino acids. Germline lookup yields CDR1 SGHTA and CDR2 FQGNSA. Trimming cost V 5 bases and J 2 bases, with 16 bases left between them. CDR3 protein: CASSPTGAEAYEQYF. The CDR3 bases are TGTGCCAGCAGCCCGACCGGGGCCGAAGCCTACGAGCAGTACTTC.

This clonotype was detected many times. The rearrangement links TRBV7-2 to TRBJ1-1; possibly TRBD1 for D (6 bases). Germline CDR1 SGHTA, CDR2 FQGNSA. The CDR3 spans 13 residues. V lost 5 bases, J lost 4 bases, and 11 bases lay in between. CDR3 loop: CASSPAGVTEAFF. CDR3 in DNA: TGTGCCAGCAGCCCGGCAGGGGTCACTGAAGCTTTCTTT. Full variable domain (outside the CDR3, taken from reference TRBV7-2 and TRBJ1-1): GAGVSQSPSNKVTEKGKDVELRCDPISGHTALYWYRQSLGQGLEFLIYFQGNSAPDKSGLPSDRFSAERTGGSVSTLTIQRTQQEDSAVYLCASSPAGVTEAFFGQGTRLTVV.